This T cell receptor (beta chain) was identified in a study of blood T cells in healthy people across ages. CDR1 and CDR2 from the germline V gene are SQVTM and ANQGSEA. J gave up 3 bases and V 4 bases, and 2 bases lay outside the gene matches. The CDR3 totals 13 residues. Combining a sample-barcoded 5' primer with a J-beta primer mix, a second PCR ran for roughly 7 to 12 cycles. TCRdb analysed the 5' RACE reads with MiXCR anew, one entry per CDR3 protein. The data contain about 670,000 distinct CDR3 sequences, less than 45% of them singletons. This clonotype was detected a few times. V gene TRBV29-1 combines with J gene TRBJ2-2, with 7 bases that match TRBD2. The sequence was obtained from a man older than 75 in good health. The sequenced sample was blood. The CDR3 bases are TGCAGCGTTGTGGGGGGGGACACCGGGGAGCTGTTTTTT. Translation gives CSVVGGDTGELFF.